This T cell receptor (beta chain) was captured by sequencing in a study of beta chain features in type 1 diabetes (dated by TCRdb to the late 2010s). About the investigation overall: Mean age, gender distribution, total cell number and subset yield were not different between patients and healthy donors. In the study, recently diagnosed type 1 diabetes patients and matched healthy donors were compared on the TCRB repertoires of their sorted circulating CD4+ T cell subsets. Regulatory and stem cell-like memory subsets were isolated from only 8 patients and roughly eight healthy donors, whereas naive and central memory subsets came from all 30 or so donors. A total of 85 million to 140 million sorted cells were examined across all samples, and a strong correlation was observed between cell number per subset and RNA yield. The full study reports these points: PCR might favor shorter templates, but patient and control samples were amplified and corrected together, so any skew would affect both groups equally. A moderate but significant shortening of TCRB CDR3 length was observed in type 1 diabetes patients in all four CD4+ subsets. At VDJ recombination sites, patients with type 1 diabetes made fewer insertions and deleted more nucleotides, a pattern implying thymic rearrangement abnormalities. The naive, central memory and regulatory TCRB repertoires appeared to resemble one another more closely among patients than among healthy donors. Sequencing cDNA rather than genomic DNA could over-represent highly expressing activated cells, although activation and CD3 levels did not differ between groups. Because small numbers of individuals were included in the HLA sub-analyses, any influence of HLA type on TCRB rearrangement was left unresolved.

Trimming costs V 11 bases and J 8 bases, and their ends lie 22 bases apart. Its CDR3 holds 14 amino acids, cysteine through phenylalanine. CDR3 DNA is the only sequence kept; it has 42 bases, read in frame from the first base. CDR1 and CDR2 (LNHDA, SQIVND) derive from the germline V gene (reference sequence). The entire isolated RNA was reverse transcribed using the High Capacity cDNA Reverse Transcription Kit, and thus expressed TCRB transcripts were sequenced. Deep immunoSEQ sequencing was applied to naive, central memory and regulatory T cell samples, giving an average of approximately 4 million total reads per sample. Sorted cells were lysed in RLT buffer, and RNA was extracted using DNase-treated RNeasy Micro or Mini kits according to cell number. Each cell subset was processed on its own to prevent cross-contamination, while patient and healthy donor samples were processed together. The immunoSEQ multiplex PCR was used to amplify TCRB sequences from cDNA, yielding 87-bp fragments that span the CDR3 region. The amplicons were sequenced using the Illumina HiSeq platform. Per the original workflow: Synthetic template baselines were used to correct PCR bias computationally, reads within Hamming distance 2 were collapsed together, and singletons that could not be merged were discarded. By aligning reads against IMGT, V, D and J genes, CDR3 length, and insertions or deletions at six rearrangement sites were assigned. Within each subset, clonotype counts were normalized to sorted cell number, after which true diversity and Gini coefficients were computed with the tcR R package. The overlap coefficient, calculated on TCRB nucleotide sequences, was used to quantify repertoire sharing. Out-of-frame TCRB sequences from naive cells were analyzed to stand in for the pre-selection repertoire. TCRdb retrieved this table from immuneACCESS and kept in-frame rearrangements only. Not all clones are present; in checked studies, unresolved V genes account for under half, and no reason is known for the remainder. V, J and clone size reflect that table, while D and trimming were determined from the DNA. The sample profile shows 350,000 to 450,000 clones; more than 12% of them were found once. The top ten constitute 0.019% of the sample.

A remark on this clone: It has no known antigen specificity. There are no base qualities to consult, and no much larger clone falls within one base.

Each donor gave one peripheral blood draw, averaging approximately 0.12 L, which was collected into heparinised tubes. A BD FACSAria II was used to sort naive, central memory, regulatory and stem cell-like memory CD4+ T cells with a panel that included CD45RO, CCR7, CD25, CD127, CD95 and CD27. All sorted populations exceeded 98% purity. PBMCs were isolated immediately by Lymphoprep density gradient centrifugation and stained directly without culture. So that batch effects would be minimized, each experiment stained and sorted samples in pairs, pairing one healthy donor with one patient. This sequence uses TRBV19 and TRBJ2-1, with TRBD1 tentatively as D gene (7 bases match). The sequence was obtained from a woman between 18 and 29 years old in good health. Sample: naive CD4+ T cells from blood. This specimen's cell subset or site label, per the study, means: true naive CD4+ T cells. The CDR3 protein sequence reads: CASAVPGGGHEQFF. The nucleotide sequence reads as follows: TGTGCCTCCGCCGTTCCTGGAGGGGGCCATGAGCAGTTCTTC.